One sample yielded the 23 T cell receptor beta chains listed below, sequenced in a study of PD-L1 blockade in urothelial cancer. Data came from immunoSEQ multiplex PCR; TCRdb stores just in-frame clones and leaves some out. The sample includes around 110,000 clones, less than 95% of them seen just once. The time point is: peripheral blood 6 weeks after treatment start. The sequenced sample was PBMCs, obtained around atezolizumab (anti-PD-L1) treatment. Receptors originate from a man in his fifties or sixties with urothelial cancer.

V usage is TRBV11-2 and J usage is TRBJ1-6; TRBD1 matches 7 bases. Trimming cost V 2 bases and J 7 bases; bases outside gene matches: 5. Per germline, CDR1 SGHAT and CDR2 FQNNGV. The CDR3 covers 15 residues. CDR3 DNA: TGTGCCAGCAGCTTAAGGGGGCAATTAAATTCACCCCTCCACTTT. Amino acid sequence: CASSLRGQLNSPLHF.

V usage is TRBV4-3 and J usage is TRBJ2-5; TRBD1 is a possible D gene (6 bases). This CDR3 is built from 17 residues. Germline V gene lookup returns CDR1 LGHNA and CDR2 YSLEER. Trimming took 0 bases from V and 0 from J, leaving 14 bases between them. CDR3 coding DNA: TGCGCCAGCAGCCAAGATCTCGGAAGGGGGTACCAAGAGACCCAGTACTTC. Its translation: CASSQDLGRGYQETQYF.

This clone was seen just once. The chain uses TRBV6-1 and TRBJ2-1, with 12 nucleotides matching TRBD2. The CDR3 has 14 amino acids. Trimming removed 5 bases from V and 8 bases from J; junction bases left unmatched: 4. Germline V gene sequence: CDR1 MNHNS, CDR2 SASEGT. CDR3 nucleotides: TGTGCCAGCAGTACTAGCGGGGGGTTCTATGAGCAGTTCTTC. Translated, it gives CASSTSGGFYEQFF.

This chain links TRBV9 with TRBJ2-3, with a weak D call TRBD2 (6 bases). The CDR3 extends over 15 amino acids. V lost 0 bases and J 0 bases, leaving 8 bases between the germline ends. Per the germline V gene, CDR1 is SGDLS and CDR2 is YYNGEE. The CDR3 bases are TGTGCCAGCAGCGTAGCGGGAGCCAGCACAGATACGCAGTATTTT. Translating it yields CASSVAGASTDTQYF.

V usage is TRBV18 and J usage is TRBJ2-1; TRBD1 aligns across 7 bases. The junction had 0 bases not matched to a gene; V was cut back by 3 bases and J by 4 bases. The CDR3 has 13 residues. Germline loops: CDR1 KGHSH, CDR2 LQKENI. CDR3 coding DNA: TGTGCCAGCTCACCGGGACAGTACAATGAGCAGTTCTTC. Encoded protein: CASSPGQYNEQFF. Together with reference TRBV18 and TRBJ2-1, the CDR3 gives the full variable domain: NAGVMQNPRHLVRRRGQEARLRCSPMKGHSHVYWYRQLPEEGLKFMVYLQKENIIDESGMPKERFSAEFPKEGPSILRIQQVVRGDSAAYFCASSPGQYNEQFFGPGTRLTVL.

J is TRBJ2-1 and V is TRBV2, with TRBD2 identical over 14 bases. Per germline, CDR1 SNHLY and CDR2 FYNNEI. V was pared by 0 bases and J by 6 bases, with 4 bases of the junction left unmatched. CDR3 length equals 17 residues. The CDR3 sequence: CASSEATSGGAGNEQFF. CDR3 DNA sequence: TGTGCCAGCAGTGAAGCGACTAGCGGGGGGGCCGGCAATGAGCAGTTCTTC.

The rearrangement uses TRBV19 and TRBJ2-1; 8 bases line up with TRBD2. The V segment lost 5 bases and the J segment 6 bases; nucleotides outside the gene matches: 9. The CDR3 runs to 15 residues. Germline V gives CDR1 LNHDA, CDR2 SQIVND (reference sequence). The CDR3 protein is CASSSGGAGGNEQFF. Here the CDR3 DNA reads TGTGCCAGTAGTTCCGGGGGGGCCGGGGGCAATGAGCAGTTCTTC.

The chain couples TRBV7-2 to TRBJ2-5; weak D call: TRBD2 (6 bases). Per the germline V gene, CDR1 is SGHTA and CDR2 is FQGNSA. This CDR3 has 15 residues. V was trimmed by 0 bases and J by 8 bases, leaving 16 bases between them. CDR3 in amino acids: CASSLAGGPLETQYF. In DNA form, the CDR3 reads TGTGCCAGCAGCTTAGCCGGGGGTCCGCTCGAAACCCAGTACTTC. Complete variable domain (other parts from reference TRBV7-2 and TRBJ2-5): GAGVSQSPSNKVTEKGKDVELRCDPISGHTALYWYRQSLGQGLEFLIYFQGNSAPDKSGLPSDRFSAERTGGSVSTLTIQRTQQEDSAVYLCASSLAGGPLETQYFGPGTRLLVL.

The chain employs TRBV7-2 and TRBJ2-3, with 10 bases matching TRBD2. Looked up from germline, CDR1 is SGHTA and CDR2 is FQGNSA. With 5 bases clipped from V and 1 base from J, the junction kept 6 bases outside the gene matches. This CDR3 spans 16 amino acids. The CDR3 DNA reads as TGTGCCAGCAGCCTCCAAGCGGGGGGGGGCACAGATACGCAGTATTTT. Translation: CASSLQAGGGTDTQYF.

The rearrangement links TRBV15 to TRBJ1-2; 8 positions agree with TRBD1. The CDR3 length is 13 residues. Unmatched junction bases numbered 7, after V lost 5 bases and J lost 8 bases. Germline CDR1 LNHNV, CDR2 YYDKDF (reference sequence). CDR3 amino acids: CATSPAGGAGYTF. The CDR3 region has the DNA TGTGCCACCAGCCCGGCAGGGGGCGCGGGCTACACCTTC.

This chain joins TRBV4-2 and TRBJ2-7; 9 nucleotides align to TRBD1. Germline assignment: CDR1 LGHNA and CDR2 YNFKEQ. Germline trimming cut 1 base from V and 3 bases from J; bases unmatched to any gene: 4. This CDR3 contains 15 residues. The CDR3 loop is CASSQGGQGDYEQYF. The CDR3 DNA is TGTGCCAGCAGCCAAGGGGGACAGGGCGACTACGAGCAGTACTTC.

CDR3: CASSLTGQQETQYF. The CDR3 coding sequence is TGTGCCAGCAGCTTAACTGGACAGCAAGAGACCCAGTACTTC. The chain has TRBV7-3 and TRBJ2-5; D might be TRBD1 (6 bases). Trimming pared 0 bases from V and 2 bases from J, leaving 7 bases between. The CDR3 runs to 14 residues. Germline loops: CDR1 SGHTA, CDR2 FQGTGA.

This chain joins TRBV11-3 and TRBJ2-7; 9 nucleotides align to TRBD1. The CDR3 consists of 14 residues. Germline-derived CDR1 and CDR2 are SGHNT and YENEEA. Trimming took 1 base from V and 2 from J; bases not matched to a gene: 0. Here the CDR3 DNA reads TGTGCCAGCAGCTTAGGGACAGGGGCCTACGAGCAGTACTTC. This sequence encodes CASSLGTGAYEQYF.

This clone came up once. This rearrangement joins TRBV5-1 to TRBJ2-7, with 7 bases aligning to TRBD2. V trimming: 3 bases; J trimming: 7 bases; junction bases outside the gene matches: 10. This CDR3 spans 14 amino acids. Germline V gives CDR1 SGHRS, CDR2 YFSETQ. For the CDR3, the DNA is TGCGCCAGCAGCTCCGGCGAGACTAGCCAGGAGCAGTACTTC. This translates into CASSSGETSQEQYF.

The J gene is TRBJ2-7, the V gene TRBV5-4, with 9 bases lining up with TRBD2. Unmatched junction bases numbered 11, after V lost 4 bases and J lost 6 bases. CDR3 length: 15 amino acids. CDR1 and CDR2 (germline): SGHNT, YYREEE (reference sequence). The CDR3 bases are TGTGCCAGCAGCCCAGGACTAGCGTGGGTCGGCGAGCAGTACTTC. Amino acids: CASSPGLAWVGEQYF.

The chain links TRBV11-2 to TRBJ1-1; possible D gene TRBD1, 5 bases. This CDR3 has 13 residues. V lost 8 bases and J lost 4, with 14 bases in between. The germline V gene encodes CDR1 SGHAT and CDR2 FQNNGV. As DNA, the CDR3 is TGTGCCAGCGGAGGGGATTGGGGCACTGAAGCTTTCTTT. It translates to CASGGDWGTEAFF.

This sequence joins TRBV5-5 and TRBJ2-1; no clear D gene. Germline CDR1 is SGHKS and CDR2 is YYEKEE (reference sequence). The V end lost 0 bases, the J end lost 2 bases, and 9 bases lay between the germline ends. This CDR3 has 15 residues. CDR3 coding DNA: TGTGCCAGCAGCTTGGCGTCTCTTCCCTACAATGAGCAGTTCTTC. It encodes CASSLASLPYNEQFF.

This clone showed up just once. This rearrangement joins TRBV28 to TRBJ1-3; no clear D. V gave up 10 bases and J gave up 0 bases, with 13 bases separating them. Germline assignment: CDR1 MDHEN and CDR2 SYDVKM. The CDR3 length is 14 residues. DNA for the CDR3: TGTGCCACCTCGACACAGTACTCTGGAAACACCATATATTTT. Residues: CATSTQYSGNTIYF.

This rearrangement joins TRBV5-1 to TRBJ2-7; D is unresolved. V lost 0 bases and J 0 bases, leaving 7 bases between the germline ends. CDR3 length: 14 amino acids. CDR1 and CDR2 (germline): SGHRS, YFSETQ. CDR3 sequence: CASSLVPGSYEQYF. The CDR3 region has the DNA TGCGCCAGCAGCTTGGTTCCGGGCTCCTACGAGCAGTACTTC.

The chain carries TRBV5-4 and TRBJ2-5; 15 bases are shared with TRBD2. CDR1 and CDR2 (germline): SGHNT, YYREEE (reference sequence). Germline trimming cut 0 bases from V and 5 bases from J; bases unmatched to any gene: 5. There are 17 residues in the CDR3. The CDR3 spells CASSLGGLAGGTETQYF. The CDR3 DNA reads TGTGCCAGCAGCTTGGGGGGACTAGCGGGGGGTACGGAGACCCAGTACTTC.

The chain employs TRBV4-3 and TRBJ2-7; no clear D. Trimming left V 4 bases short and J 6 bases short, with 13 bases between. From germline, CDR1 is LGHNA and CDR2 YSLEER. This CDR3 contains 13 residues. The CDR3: CASSPEARSEQYF. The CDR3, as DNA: TGCGCCAGCAGCCCGGAAGCTAGGAGCGAGCAGTACTTC.

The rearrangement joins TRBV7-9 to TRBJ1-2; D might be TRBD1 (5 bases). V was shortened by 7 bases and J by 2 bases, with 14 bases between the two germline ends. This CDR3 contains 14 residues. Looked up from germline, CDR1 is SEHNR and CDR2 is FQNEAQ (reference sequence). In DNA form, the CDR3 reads TGTGCCAGCACCCTTGGGGCAGAAAACTATGGCTACACCTTC. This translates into CASTLGAENYGYTF. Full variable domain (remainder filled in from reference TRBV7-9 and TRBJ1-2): DTGVSQNPRHKITKRGQNVTFRCDPISEHNRLYWYRQTLGQGPEFLTYFQNEAQLEKSRLLSDRFSAERPKGSFSTLEIQRTEQGDSAMYLCASTLGAENYGYTFGSGTRLTVV.

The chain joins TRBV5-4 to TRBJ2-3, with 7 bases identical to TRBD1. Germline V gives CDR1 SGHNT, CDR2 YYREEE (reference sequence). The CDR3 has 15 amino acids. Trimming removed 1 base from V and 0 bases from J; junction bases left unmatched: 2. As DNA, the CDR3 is TGTGCCAGCAGCTTGAAACAGGGGAGCACAGATACGCAGTATTTT. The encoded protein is CASSLKQGSTDTQYF.